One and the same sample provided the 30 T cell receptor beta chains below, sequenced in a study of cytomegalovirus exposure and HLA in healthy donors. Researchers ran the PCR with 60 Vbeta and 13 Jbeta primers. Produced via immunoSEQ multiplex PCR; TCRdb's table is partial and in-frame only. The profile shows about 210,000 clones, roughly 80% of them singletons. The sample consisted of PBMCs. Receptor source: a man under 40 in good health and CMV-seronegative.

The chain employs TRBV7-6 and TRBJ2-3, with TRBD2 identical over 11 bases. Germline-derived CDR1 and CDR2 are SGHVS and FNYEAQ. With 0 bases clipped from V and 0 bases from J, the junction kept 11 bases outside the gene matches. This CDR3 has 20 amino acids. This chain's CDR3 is CASSLAKGLAGGLSTDTQYF. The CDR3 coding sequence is TGTGCCAGCAGCTTAGCGAAAGGGCTAGCGGGGGGATTAAGCACAGATACGCAGTATTTT.

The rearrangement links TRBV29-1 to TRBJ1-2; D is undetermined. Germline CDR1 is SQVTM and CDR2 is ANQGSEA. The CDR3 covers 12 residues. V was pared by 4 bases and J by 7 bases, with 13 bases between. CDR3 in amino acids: CSVVSGGLGYTF. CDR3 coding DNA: TGCAGCGTTGTTTCAGGCGGGCTTGGCTACACCTTC.

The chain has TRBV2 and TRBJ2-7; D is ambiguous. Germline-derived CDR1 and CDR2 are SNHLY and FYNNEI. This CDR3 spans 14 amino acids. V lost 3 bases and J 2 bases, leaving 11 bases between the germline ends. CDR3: CASSEAQRPYEQYF. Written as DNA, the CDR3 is TGTGCCAGCAGTGAGGCACAGAGACCCTACGAGCAGTACTTC.

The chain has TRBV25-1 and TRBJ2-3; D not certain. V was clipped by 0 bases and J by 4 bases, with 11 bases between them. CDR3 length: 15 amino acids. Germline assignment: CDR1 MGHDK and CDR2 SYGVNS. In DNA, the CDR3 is TGTGCCAGCAGTGAATACAGAGGTTCGGCAGATACGCAGTATTTT. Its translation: CASSEYRGSADTQYF.

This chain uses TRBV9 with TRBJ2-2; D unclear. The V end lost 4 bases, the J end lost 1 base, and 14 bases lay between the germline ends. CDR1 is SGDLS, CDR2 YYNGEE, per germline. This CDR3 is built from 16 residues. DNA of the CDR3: TGTGCCAGCAGCCCTCATTTACGGAGGAACACCGGGGAGCTGTTTTTT. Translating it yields CASSPHLRRNTGELFF.

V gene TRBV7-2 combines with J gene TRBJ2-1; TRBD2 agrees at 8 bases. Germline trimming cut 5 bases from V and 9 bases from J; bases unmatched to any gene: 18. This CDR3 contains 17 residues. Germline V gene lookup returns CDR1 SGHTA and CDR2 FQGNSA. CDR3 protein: CASSQSPLAGGVGEQFF. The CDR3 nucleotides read TGTGCCAGCAGCCAGAGTCCCCTAGCGGGCGGGGTCGGTGAGCAGTTCTTC. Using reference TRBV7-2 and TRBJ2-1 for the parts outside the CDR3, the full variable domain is GAGVSQSPSNKVTEKGKDVELRCDPISGHTALYWYRQSLGQGLEFLIYFQGNSAPDKSGLPSDRFSAERTGGSVSTLTIQRTQQEDSAVYLCASSQSPLAGGVGEQFFGPGTRLTVL.

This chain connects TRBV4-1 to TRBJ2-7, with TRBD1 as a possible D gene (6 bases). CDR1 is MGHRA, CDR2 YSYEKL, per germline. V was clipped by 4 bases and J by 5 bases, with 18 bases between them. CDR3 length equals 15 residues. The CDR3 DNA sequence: TGCGCCAGCAGCCGGACAACAGGGAAAAGCGACGAGCAGTACTTC. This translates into CASSRTTGKSDEQYF.

The chain's CDR3 is CASSTRGGGGNTIYF. The CDR3 DNA reads TGTGCCAGCAGTACTCGGGGGGGCGGAGGAAACACCATATATTTT. The rearrangement links TRBV2 to TRBJ1-3, with D perhaps TRBD1 (6 bases). The germline V and J ends were trimmed by 5 bases and 4 bases, with 15 bases remaining between them. There are 15 residues in the CDR3. Germline assignment: CDR1 SNHLY and CDR2 FYNNEI.

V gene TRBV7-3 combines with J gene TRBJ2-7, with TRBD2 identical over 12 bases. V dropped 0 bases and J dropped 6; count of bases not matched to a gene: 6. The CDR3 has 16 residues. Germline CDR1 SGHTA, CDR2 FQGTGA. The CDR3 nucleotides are TGTGCCAGCAGCTTAACGGGGACTAGCGGGCGAGGCGAGCAGTACTTC. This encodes CASSLTGTSGRGEQYF.

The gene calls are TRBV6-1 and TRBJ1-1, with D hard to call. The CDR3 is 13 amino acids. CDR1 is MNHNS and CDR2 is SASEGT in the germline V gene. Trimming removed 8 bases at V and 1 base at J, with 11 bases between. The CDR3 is CASDTGWNTEAFF. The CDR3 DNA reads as TGTGCCAGCGATACCGGGTGGAACACTGAAGCTTTCTTT.

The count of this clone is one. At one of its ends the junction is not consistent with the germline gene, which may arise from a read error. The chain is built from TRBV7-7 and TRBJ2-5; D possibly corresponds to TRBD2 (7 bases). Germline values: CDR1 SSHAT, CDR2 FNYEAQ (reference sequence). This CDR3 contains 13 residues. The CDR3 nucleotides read TGTGCTAGCAGCCGGGGGGCTCGAGAGACCCAGTACTTC. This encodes CASSRGARETQYF.

CDR3 sequence reads: CASSEGLGLYEQYF. The CDR3 DNA follows: TGTGCCAGCAGCGAGGGACTAGGGCTCTACGAGCAGTACTTC. The rearrangement links TRBV6-5 to TRBJ2-7; 8 bases line up with TRBD2. J gave up 3 bases and V 6 bases, and 7 bases lay outside the gene matches. Germline-derived CDR1 and CDR2 are MNHEY and SVGAGI. The CDR3 runs to 14 residues.

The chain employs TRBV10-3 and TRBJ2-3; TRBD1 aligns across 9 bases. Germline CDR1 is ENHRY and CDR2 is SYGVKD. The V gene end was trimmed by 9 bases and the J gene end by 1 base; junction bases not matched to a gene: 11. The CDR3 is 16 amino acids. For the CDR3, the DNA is TGTGCCATACGATCCGGGACAGGGAAAGGCACAGATACGCAGTATTTT. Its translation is CAIRSGTGKGTDTQYF.

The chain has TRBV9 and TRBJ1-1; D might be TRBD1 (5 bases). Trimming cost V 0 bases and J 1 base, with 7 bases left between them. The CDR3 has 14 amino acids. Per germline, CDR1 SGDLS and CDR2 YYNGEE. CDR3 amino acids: CASSVEQGNTEAFF. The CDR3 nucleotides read TGTGCCAGCAGCGTAGAGCAGGGGAACACTGAAGCTTTCTTT.

CDR3 DNA sequence: TGTGCCAGCAGTGAGACCAGGGCTTTGGACACTGAAGCTTTCTTT. Protein: CASSETRALDTEAFF. This chain connects TRBV2 to TRBJ1-1; a weak D match, TRBD1 (5 bases). The length of the CDR3 is 15 residues. Trimming pared 3 bases from V and 3 bases from J, leaving 14 bases between. From germline, CDR1 is SNHLY and CDR2 FYNNEI. The variable domain in full, with the rest retrieved from reference TRBV2 and TRBJ1-1, is EPEVTQTPSHQVTQMGQEVILRCVPISNHLYFYWYRQILGQKVEFLVSFYNNEISEKSEIFDDQFSVERPDGSNFTLKIRSTKLEDSAMYFCASSETRALDTEAFFGQGTRLTVV.

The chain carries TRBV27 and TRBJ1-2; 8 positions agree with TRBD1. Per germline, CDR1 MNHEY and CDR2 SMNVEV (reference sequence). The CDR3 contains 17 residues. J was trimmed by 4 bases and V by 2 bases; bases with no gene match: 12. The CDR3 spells CASSLGLRDRGPYGYTF. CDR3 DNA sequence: TGTGCCAGCAGTTTAGGGCTGCGAGACAGGGGTCCCTATGGCTACACCTTC.

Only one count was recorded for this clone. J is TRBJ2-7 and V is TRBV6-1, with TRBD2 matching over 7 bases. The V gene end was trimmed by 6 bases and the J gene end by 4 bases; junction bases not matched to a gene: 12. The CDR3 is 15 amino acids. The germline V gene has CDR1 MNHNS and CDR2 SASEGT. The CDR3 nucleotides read TGTGCCAGCAGCTCCCGGGAGGCCGGGATTTACGAGCAGTACTTC. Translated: CASSSREAGIYEQYF.

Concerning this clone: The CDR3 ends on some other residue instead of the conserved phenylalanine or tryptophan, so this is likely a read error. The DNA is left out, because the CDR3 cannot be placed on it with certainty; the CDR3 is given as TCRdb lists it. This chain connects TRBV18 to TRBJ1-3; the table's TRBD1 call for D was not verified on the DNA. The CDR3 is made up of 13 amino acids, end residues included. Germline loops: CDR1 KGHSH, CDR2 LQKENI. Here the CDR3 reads CASSPVPGQGASL.

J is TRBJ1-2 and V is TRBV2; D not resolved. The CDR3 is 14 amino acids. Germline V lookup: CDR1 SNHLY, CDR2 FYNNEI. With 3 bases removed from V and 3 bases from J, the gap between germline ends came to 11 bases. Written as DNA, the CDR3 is TGTGCCAGCAGTGAGGGGAGTTCGGACTATGGCTACACCTTC. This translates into CASSEGSSDYGYTF. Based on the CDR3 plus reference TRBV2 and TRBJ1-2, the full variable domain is EPEVTQTPSHQVTQMGQEVILRCVPISNHLYFYWYRQILGQKVEFLVSFYNNEISEKSEIFDDQFSVERPDGSNFTLKIRSTKLEDSAMYFCASSEGSSDYGYTFGSGTRLTVV.

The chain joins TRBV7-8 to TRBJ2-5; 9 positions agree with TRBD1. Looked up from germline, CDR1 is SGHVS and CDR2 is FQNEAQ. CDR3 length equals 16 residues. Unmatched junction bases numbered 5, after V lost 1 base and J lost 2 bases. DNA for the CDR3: TGTGCCAGCAGCTTAGGAAACAGGGGGCGTCAAGAGACCCAGTACTTC. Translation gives CASSLGNRGRQETQYF.

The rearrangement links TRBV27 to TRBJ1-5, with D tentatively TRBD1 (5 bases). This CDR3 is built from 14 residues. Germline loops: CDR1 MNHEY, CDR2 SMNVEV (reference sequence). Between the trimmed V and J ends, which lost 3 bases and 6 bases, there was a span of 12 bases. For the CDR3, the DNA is TGTGCCAGCAGTTTGGGGGGATTTGGTCAGCCCCAGCATTTT. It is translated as CASSLGGFGQPQHF.

CDR3 region: CASSPGTGGADYGYTF. The CDR3 nucleotides read TGCGCCAGCAGCCCCGGGACAGGGGGCGCGGACTATGGCTACACCTTC. The genes are TRBV5-1 and TRBJ1-2, with 12 bases that match TRBD1. Germline assignment: CDR1 SGHRS and CDR2 YFSETQ. The CDR3 extends over 16 amino acids. The J segment lost 3 bases and the V segment lost 4 bases, leaving 7 bases of the junction unmatched.

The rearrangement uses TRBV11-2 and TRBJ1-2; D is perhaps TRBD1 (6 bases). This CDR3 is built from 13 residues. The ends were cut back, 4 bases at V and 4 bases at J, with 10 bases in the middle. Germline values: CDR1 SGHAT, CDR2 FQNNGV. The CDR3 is CASSSNRAYGYTF. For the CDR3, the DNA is TGTGCCAGCAGCTCCAACAGGGCCTATGGCTACACCTTC.

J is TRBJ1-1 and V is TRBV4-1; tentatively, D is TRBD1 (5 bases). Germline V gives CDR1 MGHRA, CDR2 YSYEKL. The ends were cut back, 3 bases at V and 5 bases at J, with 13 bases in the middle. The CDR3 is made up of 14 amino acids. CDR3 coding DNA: TGCGCCAGCAGCCAGGGAGGGAGGGGAACTGAAGCTTTCTTT. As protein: CASSQGGRGTEAFF.

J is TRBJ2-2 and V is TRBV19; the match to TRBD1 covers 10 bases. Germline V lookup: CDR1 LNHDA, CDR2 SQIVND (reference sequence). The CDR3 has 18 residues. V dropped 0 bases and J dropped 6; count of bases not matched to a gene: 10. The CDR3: CASSIDRSGQGIAGELFF. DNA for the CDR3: TGTGCCAGTAGTATAGATCGGTCGGGACAGGGGATCGCCGGGGAGCTGTTTTTT.

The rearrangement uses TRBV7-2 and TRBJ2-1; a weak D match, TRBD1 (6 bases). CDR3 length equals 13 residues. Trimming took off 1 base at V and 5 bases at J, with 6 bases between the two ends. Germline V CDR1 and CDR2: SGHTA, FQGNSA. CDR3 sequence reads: CASSLGDNNEQFF. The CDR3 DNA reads TGTGCCAGCAGCTTAGGGGACAACAATGAGCAGTTCTTC.

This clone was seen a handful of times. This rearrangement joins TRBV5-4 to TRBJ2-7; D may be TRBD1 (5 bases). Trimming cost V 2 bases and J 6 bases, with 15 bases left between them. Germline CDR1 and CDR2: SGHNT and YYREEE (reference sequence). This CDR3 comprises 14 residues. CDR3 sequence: CASSLIGASGEQYF. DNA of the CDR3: TGTGCCAGCAGCTTAATAGGGGCATCGGGCGAGCAGTACTTC.

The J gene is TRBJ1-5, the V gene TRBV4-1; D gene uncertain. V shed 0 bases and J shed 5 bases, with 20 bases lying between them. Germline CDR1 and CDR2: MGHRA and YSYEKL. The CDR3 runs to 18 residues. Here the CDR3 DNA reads TGCGCCAGCAGCCAAGAGGGCTGGGTGGGTGGCTATGATCAGCCCCAGCATTTT. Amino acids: CASSQEGWVGGYDQPQHF.

The CDR3 bases are TGTGCCAGCAGCGGGGCGAGGGAGCAGTTCTTC. Translation: CASSGAREQFF. The chain links TRBV5-4 to TRBJ2-1, with D maybe TRBD1 (5 bases). V was trimmed by 4 bases and J by 10 bases, leaving 9 bases between them. This CDR3 is built from 11 residues. Germline CDR1 reads SGHNT; CDR2 reads YYREEE (reference sequence).

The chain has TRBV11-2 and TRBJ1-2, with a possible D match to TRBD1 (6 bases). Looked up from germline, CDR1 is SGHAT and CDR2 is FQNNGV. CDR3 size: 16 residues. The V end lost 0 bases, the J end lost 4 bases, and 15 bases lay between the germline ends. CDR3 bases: TGTGCCAGCAGCTTAGATATGGGGGCGCCGGCCTATGGCTACACCTTC. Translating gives CASSLDMGAPAYGYTF.